Following are 19 T cell receptor beta chains from one sample sequenced in a study of blood T cell repertoires in COVID-19. Assay: immunoSEQ multiplex PCR; the TCRdb copy retains only in-frame clones and omits some. The table has some 190,000 clones, about 77% seen once. Material for sequencing was PBMCs or T cells enriched from blood (not recorded which). These receptors all stem from a woman between 45 and 65 years old with acute COVID-19.

The chain combines TRBV30 with TRBJ2-3; D gene ambiguous. CDR3 length: 14 residues. Germline V gives CDR1 GTSNPN, CDR2 SVGIG (reference sequence). V was clipped by 3 bases and J by 11 bases, with 21 bases between them. The CDR3 is CAWSPRVPPFWQYF. For the CDR3, the DNA is TGTGCCTGGAGCCCACGGGTCCCCCCTTTTTGGCAGTATTTT.

The chain joins TRBV7-9 to TRBJ2-1, with TRBD2 matching over 7 bases. The CDR3 extends over 14 amino acids. Germline-derived CDR1 and CDR2 are SEHNR and FQNEAQ (reference sequence). Trimming took 5 bases from V and 9 from J; bases not matched to a gene: 10. The CDR3 DNA follows: TGTGCCAGCAGCCGCGGACTAGAGGCTTTTGAGCAGTTCTTC. Translating it yields CASSRGLEAFEQFF. Together with reference TRBV7-9 and TRBJ2-1, the CDR3 gives the full variable domain: DTGVSQNPRHKITKRGQNVTFRCDPISEHNRLYWYRQTLGQGPEFLTYFQNEAQLEKSRLLSDRFSAERPKGSFSTLEIQRTEQGDSAMYLCASSRGLEAFEQFFGPGTRLTVL.

This clone was found a few times. V gene TRBV6-6 combines with J gene TRBJ1-2; no clear D. CDR1 and CDR2 from the germline V gene are MNHNY and SVGAGI (reference sequence). Trimming took 6 bases from V and 0 from J, leaving 8 bases between them. This CDR3 is 13 amino acids long. CDR3 sequence reads: CASSHGSNYGYTF. The CDR3, as DNA: TGTGCCAGCAGCCACGGGTCTAACTATGGCTACACCTTC.

This clone appeared once. The CDR3 DNA reads as TGTGCCAGCAGCTCTCTGGTTGGGGGGGTTCAGTTCTTC. It specifies CASSSLVGGVQFF. The chain joins TRBV11-2 to TRBJ2-1; TRBD2 agrees at 7 bases. From germline, CDR1 is SGHAT and CDR2 FQNNGV. This CDR3 comprises 13 residues. Trimming at V came to 4 bases and at J to 13 bases, leaving 10 bases not matched to a gene.

The genes are TRBV11-2 and TRBJ1-2; D call uncertain. The germline CDR1 and CDR2 sequences are SGHAT and FQNNGV. V lost 1 base and J 4 bases, leaving 13 bases between the germline ends. The CDR3 runs 15 residues. CDR3 amino acids: CASSLAEGAGYGYTF. For the CDR3, the DNA is TGTGCCAGCAGCTTAGCCGAGGGAGCGGGCTATGGCTACACCTTC.

This clone occurred a few times. The J gene is TRBJ1-2, the V gene TRBV27; TRBD1 matches 9 bases. J gave up 0 bases and V 5 bases, and 7 bases lay outside the gene matches. Looked up from germline, CDR1 is MNHEY and CDR2 is SMNVEV (reference sequence). The length of the CDR3 is 16 residues. The CDR3 DNA sequence: TGTGCCAGCAGTGCGGGACAGGGTCCAACTAACTATGGCTACACCTTC. Protein product: CASSAGQGPTNYGYTF.

The chain links TRBV19 to TRBJ2-3; 8 bases fit TRBD1. The CDR3 extends over 16 amino acids. Unmatched junction bases numbered 2, after V lost 0 bases and J lost 0 bases. Germline assignment: CDR1 LNHDA and CDR2 SQIVND (reference sequence). The CDR3 sequence is CASSIDGQGSTDTQYF. The CDR3 nucleotides are TGTGCCAGTAGTATAGACGGACAGGGTAGCACAGATACGCAGTATTTT.

The DNA for the CDR3 is TGTGCCAGCAGCCGAGACATATCCGGCACTGAAGCTTTCTTT. Protein sequence: CASSRDISGTEAFF. The chain joins TRBV11-2 to TRBJ1-1, with unresolved D. The germline V gene has CDR1 SGHAT and CDR2 FQNNGV. The CDR3 has 14 residues. V lost 5 bases, J lost 4 bases, and 14 bases lay in between.

The chain couples TRBV28 to TRBJ1-3; 9 nucleotides line up with TRBD1. This CDR3 comprises 15 residues. Germline CDR1 reads MDHEN; CDR2 reads SYDVKM. After removal of 4 bases from V and 3 bases from J, the junction contained 4 bases not matched to a gene. CDR3 residues: CASSSTGGRGNTIYF. The CDR3 DNA reads as TGTGCCAGCAGTTCGACAGGGGGACGTGGAAACACCATATATTTT.

The chain employs TRBV7-2 and TRBJ1-1; D call uncertain. This CDR3 is 12 amino acids long. CDR1 is SGHTA and CDR2 is FQGNSA in the germline V gene. Trimming cost V 5 bases and J 4 bases, with 8 bases left between them. CDR3 nucleotide sequence: TGTGCCAGCAGCCAAGGACTCACTGAAGCTTTCTTT. It translates to CASSQGLTEAFF.

This clone was seen at least ten times. The chain couples TRBV21-1 to TRBJ2-3; TRBD2 reflects the table's D call only, with no check against the DNA. TRBV21-1 has pseudogene status. This CDR3 contains 15 residues. The CDR3 loop reads CARKIWGVKRLTQYF. The CDR3 DNA sequence: TGTGCCAGAAAAATTTGGGGGGTTAAACGTCTTACGCAGTATTTT.

The chain is built from TRBV29-1 and TRBJ2-5, with D possibly TRBD2 on 7 matching bases. Trimming took off 3 bases at V and 5 bases at J, with 10 bases between the two ends. The germline gives CDR1 SQVTM, CDR2 ANQGSEA. The CDR3 is 12 amino acids. The CDR3 is CSVEEGGETQYF. The CDR3 DNA reads TGCAGCGTTGAGGAGGGGGGGGAGACCCAGTACTTC.

The rearrangement uses TRBV6-5 and TRBJ2-1; D perhaps matches TRBD1 (5 bases). CDR1 is MNHEY, CDR2 SVGAGI, per germline. This CDR3 spans 15 amino acids. Trimming removed 2 bases from V and 2 bases from J, with 10 bases in between. CDR3 coding DNA: TGTGCCAGCAGTTACGAGGCAGGGCCCTACAATGAGCAGTTCTTC. The encoded protein is CASSYEAGPYNEQFF.

This sequence joins TRBV21-1 and TRBJ2-7; the table's TRBD2 call for D was not verified on the DNA. TRBV21-1 is flagged as a pseudogene. The CDR3 length is 16 residues. Here the CDR3 reads CASSKGQAGVTTGQYV. The CDR3 DNA sequence: TGTGCCAGCAGCAAAGGACAAGCGGGGGTTACTACGGGGCAGTACGTC.

There are a few counts of this clone. The gene calls are TRBV11-2 and TRBJ1-1; 8 bases are a match to TRBD1. The trim removed 2 bases at V and 0 bases at J, leaving 11 bases unmatched. Germline assignment: CDR1 SGHAT and CDR2 FQNNGV. This CDR3 has 18 residues. The CDR3 bases are TGTGCCAGCAGCTTAAAGTACGGCGCAGGGGGCCTGAACACTGAAGCTTTCTTT. It specifies CASSLKYGAGGLNTEAFF.

CDR3 in DNA: TGTGCCAGCAGTTCCCCTTTAGCGGGGGGGCAATCAGATACGCAGTATTTT. Protein product: CASSSPLAGGQSDTQYF. The V and J genes are TRBV27 and TRBJ2-3; 11 positions match TRBD2. Per the germline V gene, CDR1 is MNHEY and CDR2 is SMNVEV (reference sequence). CDR3 length equals 17 residues. The V and J ends lost 4 bases and 4 bases, in that order; junction bases with no gene match: 10.

The chain is built from TRBV18 and TRBJ2-3, with TRBD2 matching 14 bases. The V gene end was trimmed by 0 bases and the J gene end by 3 bases; junction bases not matched to a gene: 8. The length of the CDR3 is 19 residues. CDR1 KGHSH and CDR2 LQKENI come from the germline V gene. The CDR3 reads CASSPPGTSGGLLTDTQYF. In DNA, the CDR3 is TGTGCCAGCTCACCACCGGGGACTAGCGGGGGCCTACTAACAGATACGCAGTATTTT.

The gene calls are TRBV2 and TRBJ1-4; tentatively, D is TRBD1 (5 bases). The CDR3 runs 13 residues. CDR1 and CDR2 (germline): SNHLY, FYNNEI. V lost 9 bases, J lost 3 bases, and 11 bases lay in between. The DNA for the CDR3 is TGTGCCAGTGACAGACTTTCTAATGAAAAACTGTTTTTT. Translated, it gives CASDRLSNEKLFF.

The chain joins TRBV7-6 to TRBJ2-3; D not certain. The CDR3 is 12 amino acids. In germline, CDR1 is SGHVS, CDR2 FNYEAQ. Trimming shortened V by 5 bases and J by 1 base, and 4 bases separated the two germline ends. CDR3 protein: CASSQGTDTQYF. The CDR3 DNA reads as TGTGCCAGCAGCCAGGGCACAGATACGCAGTATTTT.